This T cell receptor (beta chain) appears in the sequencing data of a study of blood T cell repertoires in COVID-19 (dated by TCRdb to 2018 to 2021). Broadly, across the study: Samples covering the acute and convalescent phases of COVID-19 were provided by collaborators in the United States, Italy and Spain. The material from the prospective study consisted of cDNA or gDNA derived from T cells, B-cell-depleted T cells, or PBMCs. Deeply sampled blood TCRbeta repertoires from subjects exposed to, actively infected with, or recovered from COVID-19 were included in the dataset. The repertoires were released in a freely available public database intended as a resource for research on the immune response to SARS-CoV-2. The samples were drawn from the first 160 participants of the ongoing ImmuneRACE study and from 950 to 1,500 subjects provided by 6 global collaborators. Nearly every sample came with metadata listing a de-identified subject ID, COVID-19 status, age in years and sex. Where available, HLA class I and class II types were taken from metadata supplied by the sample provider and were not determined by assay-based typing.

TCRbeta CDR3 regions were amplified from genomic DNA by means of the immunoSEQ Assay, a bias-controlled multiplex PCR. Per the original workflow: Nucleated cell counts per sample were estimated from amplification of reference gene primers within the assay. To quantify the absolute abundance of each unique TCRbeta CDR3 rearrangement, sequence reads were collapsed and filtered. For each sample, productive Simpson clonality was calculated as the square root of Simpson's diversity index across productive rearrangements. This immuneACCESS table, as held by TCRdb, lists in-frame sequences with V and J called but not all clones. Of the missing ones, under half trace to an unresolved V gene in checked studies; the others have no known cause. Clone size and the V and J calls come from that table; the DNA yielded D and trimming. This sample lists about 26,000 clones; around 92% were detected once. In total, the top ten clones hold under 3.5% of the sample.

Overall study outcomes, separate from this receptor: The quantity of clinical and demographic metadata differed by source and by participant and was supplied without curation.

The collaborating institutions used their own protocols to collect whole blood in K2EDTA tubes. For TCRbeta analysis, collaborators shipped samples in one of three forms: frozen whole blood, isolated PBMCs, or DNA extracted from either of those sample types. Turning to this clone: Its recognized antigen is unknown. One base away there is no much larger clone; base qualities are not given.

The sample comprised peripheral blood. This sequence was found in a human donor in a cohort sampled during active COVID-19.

The CDR3 region reads CASSQDPLSGDPGGYTF. In nucleotide form, the sequence is TGTGCCAGCAGCCAAGATCCTCTTTCGGGGGATCCTGGGGGCTACACCTTC. Here the chain combines TRBV4-2 and TRBJ1-2, with TRBD1 tentatively as D gene (5 bases match). Based on the germline V gene, the CDR1 and CDR2 sequences are LGHNA and YNFKEQ. V loses 0 bases, J loses 8 bases, and the germline ends lie 22 bases apart. The cysteine opens and the phenylalanine closes a CDR3 of 17 amino acids. Only the CDR3 part of the read is kept: 51 bases, read in frame from the first base.